The rows below give T cell receptor beta chains drawn from one sample of a study of glioma-infiltrating T cells after dendritic cell vaccination. The protocol was immunoSEQ multiplex PCR, while the TCRdb copy is restricted to in-frame clones and leaves out a portion. The repertoire holds 20,000 to 25,000 clones, about four fifths seen once, with about 36% in the top ten. This sample comprised blood, obtained before dendritic cell vaccination. The receptors here all came from a human donor with glioblastoma. The CDR3 runs from the conserved cysteine through the conserved F or W. The D gene is left open where the match is weak. Size is omitted from some rows. Given values are once, few, many or a class for expanded clones.

len	v_gene	d_gene	abundance	j_gene	CDR3aa	CDR3nt
15	TRBV28	TRBD2	-	TRBJ2-7	CASSFGLAGGYEQYF	TGTGCCAGCAGTTTTGGACTAGCGGGAGGGTACGAGCAGTACTTC
13	TRBV19	TRBD1	-	TRBJ1-2	CASSRTGTMGYTF	TGTGCCAGTAGCCGGACAGGGACGATGGGCTACACCTTC
14	TRBV6-4	TRBD1	few	TRBJ2-2	CASSVQGDTGELFF	TGTGCCAGCAGTGTACAGGGGGACACCGGGGAGCTGTTTTTT
16	TRBV27	-	-	TRBJ2-3	CASSSRGSIAADTQYF	TGTGCCAGCAGTTCCAGGGGTTCTATTGCGGCCGATACGCAGTATTTT
16	TRBV7-9	TRBD1	-	TRBJ1-2	CASSLVETGGDYGYTF	TGTGCCAGCAGCTTAGTTGAGACAGGGGGCGATTATGGCTACACCTTC
14	TRBV5-1	TRBD2	-	TRBJ2-1	CASSGRLAGDEQFF	TGCGCCAGCAGCGGGCGACTAGCGGGAGATGAGCAGTTCTTC
13	TRBV4-1	TRBD1	-	TRBJ1-4	CASSQWTGEKLFF	TGCGCCAGCAGCCAATGGACAGGGGAAAAACTGTTTTTT
14	TRBV6-1	TRBD1	-	TRBJ2-3	CAIGTGTGADTQYF	TGTGCCATCGGAACCGGGACAGGGGCAGATACGCAGTATTTT
15	TRBV7-2	TRBD1	-	TRBJ2-4	CASSLEDRDLNIQYF	TGTGCCAGCAGCTTGGAAGACAGGGATCTGAACATTCAGTACTTC
17	TRBV5-6	-	-	TRBJ1-3	CASSLAGGAFAGNTIYF	TGTGCCAGCAGCTTGGCTGGAGGGGCGTTTGCTGGAAACACCATATATTTT
16	TRBV19	TRBD1	-	TRBJ1-2	CASSIGQGASDYGYTF	TGTGCCAGTAGTATAGGACAGGGGGCGTCGGACTATGGCTACACCTTC
13	TRBV6-1	-	-	TRBJ1-4	CASSRQAEEKLFF	TGTGCCAGCAGTAGACAAGCCGAGGAAAAACTGTTTTTT
15	TRBV30	TRBD1	-	TRBJ1-1	CAWIRIGTVNTEAFF	TGTGCCTGGATCCGAATCGGGACAGTGAACACTGAAGCTTTCTTT
16	TRBV4-3	TRBD1	-	TRBJ1-2	CASSQDPTGAHYGYTF	TGCGCCAGCAGCCAAGATCCAACAGGGGCTCACTATGGCTACACCTTC
13	TRBV10-3	-	-	TRBJ1-2	CAISEPGDYGYTF	TGTGCCATCAGTGAGCCGGGAGACTATGGCTACACCTTC
14	TRBV7-2	-	-	TRBJ2-1	CASSSGGRYNEQFF	TGTGCCAGCAGCTCGGGTGGGAGGTACAATGAGCAGTTCTTC
16	TRBV4-3	-	few	TRBJ2-4	CASSQDRGFLQNIQYF	TGCGCCAGCAGCCAAGATAGGGGCTTCCTCCAAAACATTCAGTACTTC
16	TRBV28	TRBD1	-	TRBJ1-2	CASRGTGGRGGYGYTF	TGTGCCAGCAGGGGGACAGGGGGCAGGGGGGGCTATGGCTACACCTTC
13	TRBV5-5	-	-	TRBJ1-1	CASSLLADTEAFF	TGTGCCAGCAGCTTGTTGGCGGACACTGAAGCTTTCTTT
13	TRBV7-2	-	-	TRBJ2-7	CASSLALFYEQYF	TGTGCCAGCAGCTTAGCTCTGTTCTACGAGCAGTACTTC
12	TRBV30	-	-	TRBJ1-3	CAWSPVANTIYF	TGTGCCTGGAGTCCGGTTGCGAACACCATATATTTT
14	TRBV30	-	-	TRBJ2-2	CAWNPGVVTGELFF	TGTGCCTGGAATCCGGGAGTGGTTACCGGGGAGCTGTTTTTT
14	TRBV15	TRBD1	medium-sized	TRBJ2-7	CATSPGQGGNEQYF	TGTGCCACCAGCCCGGGACAGGGAGGCAACGAGCAGTACTTC
12	TRBV21-1	-	once	TRBJ2-1	CASSKGRSEQFF	TGTGCCAGCAGCAAAGGGAGGTCTGAGCAGTTCTTC
12	TRBV6-6	-	-	TRBJ2-3	CASSSYSDTQYF	TGTGCCAGCAGTTCTTATTCAGATACGCAGTATTTT
15	TRBV6-6	-	-	TRBJ1-3	CASSLTGNSGNTIYF	TGTGCCAGCAGCCTTACAGGGAATTCTGGAAACACCATATATTTT
15	TRBV7-2	TRBD2	few	TRBJ2-3	CASGRRGRVTDTQYF	TGTGCCAGCGGGCGTCGGGGGAGGGTCACAGATACGCAGTATTTT
17	TRBV7-9	TRBD2	-	TRBJ2-3	CASSTKTSGRALDTQYF	TGTGCCAGCAGCACTAAGACTAGCGGGAGGGCCCTAGATACGCAGTATTTT
13	TRBV29-1	-	-	TRBJ1-5	CSVGSGFGQPQHF	TGCAGCGTTGGTTCAGGGTTCGGTCAGCCCCAGCATTTT
15	TRBV2	TRBD2	-	TRBJ2-7	CASSGVGRVSYEQYF	TGTGCCAGCAGTGGGGTAGGGAGGGTCTCCTACGAGCAGTACTTC
15	TRBV7-2	-	-	TRBJ1-4	CASSETGATNEKLFF	TGTGCCAGCAGCGAGACGGGTGCAACTAATGAAAAACTGTTTTTT
13	TRBV7-2	-	few	TRBJ1-2	CASSRTNSYGYTF	TGTGCCAGCAGCAGGACAAATTCCTATGGCTACACCTTC
15	TRBV7-7	TRBD2	-	TRBJ2-5	CASSPVAGGGETQYF	TGTGCCAGCAGCCCTGTAGCGGGAGGAGGGGAGACCCAGTACTTC
15	TRBV11-3	-	-	TRBJ2-7	CASSPKDTRPYEQYF	TGTGCCAGCAGCCCTAAGGACACCCGACCCTACGAGCAGTACTTC
17	TRBV4-3	-	-	TRBJ2-1	CASSQDTPGVVYNEQFF	TGCGCCAGCAGCCAAGATACGCCGGGGGTCGTATACAATGAGCAGTTCTTC
12	TRBV7-6	-	-	TRBJ2-3	CASSDGGDTQYF	TGTGCCAGCAGCGATGGAGGAGATACGCAGTATTTT
15	TRBV15	-	-	TRBJ1-2	CATSRDLDRLYGYTF	TGTGCCACCAGCAGAGATTTAGACAGACTCTATGGCTACACCTTC
16	TRBV11-2	-	-	TRBJ1-4	CASSTSRDFRWRKLFF	TGTGCCAGCAGCACATCCCGGGACTTTCGCTGGAGAAAACTGTTTTTT
14	TRBV30	-	-	TRBJ2-7	CAWSVPTVYYEQYF	TGTGCCTGGAGTGTACCGACAGTCTACTACGAGCAGTACTTC
12	TRBV23-1	TRBD1	once	TRBJ1-1	CASSRGTVEAFF	TGCGCCAGCAGTCGTGGGACAGTAGAAGCTTTCTTT
13	TRBV7-9	-	-	TRBJ2-1	CASSLAEYNEQFF	TGTGCCAGCAGCTTAGCAGAGTACAATGAGCAGTTCTTC
15	TRBV7-8	-	-	TRBJ1-2	CASSLGQEGVYGYTF	TGTGCCAGCAGCTTAGGGCAGGAAGGGGTCTATGGCTACACCTTC
14	TRBV5-4	TRBD2	-	TRBJ2-7	CASSTRTSPSEQYF	TGTGCCAGCAGCACCCGGACTAGTCCCTCCGAGCAGTACTTC
16	TRBV5-3	-	-	TRBJ2-6	CARSLRTDSGANVLTF	TGTGCCAGAAGCTTGAGGACAGACTCTGGGGCCAACGTCCTGACTTTC
15	TRBV19	TRBD1	few	TRBJ1-1	CASSSTGLMNTEAFF	TGTGCCAGTAGCTCGACAGGGCTCATGAACACTGAAGCTTTCTTT
13	TRBV6-5	TRBD1	-	TRBJ1-2	CAVGQGAWGGYTF	TGTGCCGTGGGACAGGGGGCATGGGGTGGCTACACCTTC
14	TRBV9	TRBD2	-	TRBJ2-1	CASSVGGRAGEQFF	TGTGCCAGCAGCGTAGGCGGGAGGGCCGGTGAGCAGTTCTTC
14	TRBV11-2	-	-	TRBJ1-2	CASSLVAGNYGYTF	TGTGCCAGCAGCTTAGTAGCGGGTAACTATGGCTACACCTTC
16	TRBV7-2	-	-	TRBJ2-1	CASSLVGRGSFNEQFF	TGTGCCAGCAGCTTAGTTGGCAGGGGAAGTTTTAATGAGCAGTTCTTC
17	TRBV9	-	-	TRBJ2-2	CASSPIQAGLNTGELFF	TGTGCCAGCAGCCCCATACAGGCGGGGCTAAATACCGGGGAGCTGTTTTTT
14	TRBV6-1	-	-	TRBJ1-4	CASSGGGGYEKLFF	TGTGCCAGCAGCGGAGGGGGGGGGTATGAAAAACTGTTTTTT
16	TRBV9	TRBD2	few	TRBJ2-3	CASSETSGSVADTQYF	TGTGCCAGCAGCGAAACTAGCGGGAGCGTTGCGGATACGCAGTATTTT
14	TRBV9	-	once	TRBJ2-7	CASSVGGEDYEQYF	TGTGCCAGCAGCGTAGGGGGGGAGGACTACGAGCAGTACTTC
15	TRBV11-2	-	once	TRBJ1-1	CASSPARQLNTEAFF	TGTGCCAGCAGCCCCGCGAGACAGTTGAACACTGAAGCTTTCTTT
14	TRBV25-1	TRBD2	few	TRBJ2-1	CASSVLAGVDEQFF	TGTGCCAGCAGTGTCCTAGCGGGAGTGGATGAGCAGTTCTTC
12	TRBV30	-	-	TRBJ1-2	CAGRGTDYGYTF	TGTGCCGGGCGGGGTACGGACTATGGCTACACCTTC
13	TRBV2	TRBD1	-	TRBJ2-3	CASSVQGAPTQYF	TGTGCCAGCAGTGTTCAGGGGGCGCCTACGCAGTATTTT